This T cell receptor beta chain came from a study of blood T cells in healthy people across ages. The overall study: About one barcoded TCR beta cDNA was captured per two T cells.

There were healthy Caucasian individuals from Russia, aged about 6 to 95, serving as donors. Study outcomes and limitations: Older individuals had lower TCR beta diversity per million T cells (the decline was roughly linear). PBMC samples, being unsorted, prevented any conclusive comparison of naive and antigen-experienced cells.

For the second PCR, which ran for 7 to 11 cycles, a sample-barcoded 5' primer and a J-beta primer mix were used. TCRdb called the 5' RACE reads again in MiXCR, with one record for every CDR3 protein. The sample includes about 2 million distinct CDR3 sequences, around half of them seen just once. Note on this clonotype: Its matching antigen is unknown.

This CDR3 is built from 14 residues. In germline, CDR1 is DFQATT, CDR2 SNEGSKA (reference sequence). Trimming took 7 bases from V and 1 from J, leaving 14 bases between them. This TCR was recovered from a woman aged 40 to 50 in good health. V is TRBV20-1 and J is TRBJ1-5, with no clear D. The sample comprised blood. CDR3 in amino acids: CSGREVGSNQPQHF. DNA for the CDR3: TGCAGTGGCCGGGAGGTGGGAAGCAATCAGCCCCAGCATTTT.